This TCR beta chain is from a study of T cells after yellow fever vaccination. Across the whole study: Fractions low in cell number were prepared with SMART-Seq v4 Ultra Low Input.

As for this clonotype: Its antigen remains unidentified.

V was pared by 0 bases and J by 4 bases, with 10 bases of the junction left unmatched. The CDR3 covers 17 residues. Germline V gene data show CDR1 as DFQATT and CDR2 as SNEGSKA (reference sequence). 5'RACE template switching produced TCR cDNA carrying a universal primer site and UMIs. TCRdb independently ran MiXCR on the 5' RACE reads; one entry per CDR3 protein. The sample shows about 300,000 distinct CDR3 sequences, 4% of them seen only once. Study findings and constraints: A weaker but faster secondary response was observed, peaking on day 5 versus 15. Repertoires obtained by FACS sorting could include abundant clonotypes that entered as contaminants from the bulk population.

The chain is built from TRBV20-1 and TRBJ2-3, with 10 bases aligning to TRBD2. The source is a young man who received the YFV17D yellow fever vaccine. The starting material was PBMCs, obtained 5 days after the yellow fever booster vaccination. CDR3 in DNA: TGCAGTGCTAGAGATGCGGAGCGGGGGGGCCGGCCAGATACGCAGTATTTT. This codes for CSARDAERGGRPDTQYF.